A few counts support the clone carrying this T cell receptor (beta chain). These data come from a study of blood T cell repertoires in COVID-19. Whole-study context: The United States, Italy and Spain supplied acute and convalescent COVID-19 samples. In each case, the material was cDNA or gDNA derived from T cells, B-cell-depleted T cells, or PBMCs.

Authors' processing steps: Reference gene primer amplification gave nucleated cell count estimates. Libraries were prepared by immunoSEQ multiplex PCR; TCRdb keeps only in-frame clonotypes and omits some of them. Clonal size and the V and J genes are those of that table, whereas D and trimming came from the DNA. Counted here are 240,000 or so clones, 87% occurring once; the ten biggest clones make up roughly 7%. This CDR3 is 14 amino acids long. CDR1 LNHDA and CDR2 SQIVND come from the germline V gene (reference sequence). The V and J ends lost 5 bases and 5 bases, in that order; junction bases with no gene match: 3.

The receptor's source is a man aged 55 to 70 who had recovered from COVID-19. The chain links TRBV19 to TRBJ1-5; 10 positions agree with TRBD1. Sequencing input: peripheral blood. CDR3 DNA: TGTGCCAGTAGTGTGACAGGGGGCGATCAGCCCCAGCATTTT. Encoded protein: CASSVTGGDQPQHF.